The subject of this entry is one T cell receptor beta chain. These data originate in a study of blood T cell repertoires in COVID-19. The overall study: Nucleic acid was either cDNA or gDNA, and it came from T cells, B-cell-depleted T cells, or PBMCs.

The V gene's germline CDR1 is SGHRS and CDR2 YFSETQ. V was clipped by 4 bases and J by 4 bases, with 9 bases between them. This CDR3 is 13 amino acids long. Cohorts were determined from participant-reported clinical history. What the recovered Cohort 3 donors had was two negative PCRs, clearance, or symptom resolution. Libraries were prepared by immunoSEQ multiplex PCR; TCRdb keeps only in-frame clonotypes and omits some of them. In the table there are some 200,000 clones, about nine tenths of which are singletons. The sample taken for sequencing was PBMCs or T cells enriched from blood (not recorded which). This TCR was recovered from a woman aged 25-40 years who had recovered from COVID-19. The chain couples TRBV5-1 to TRBJ1-5; unclear D gene. The CDR3 nucleotides read TGCGCCAGCAGCATGGACGGGAATCAGCCCCAGCATTTT. Protein sequence: CASSMDGNQPQHF.